This T cell receptor beta chain appears in the sequencing data of a study of T cells in Graves' hyperthyroidism and ophthalmopathy. Points from the study as a whole: From stable hyperthyroidism, ophthalmopathy was set apart by a 13 V-J model. The model predicted ophthalmopathy a median about 6.6 months before onset.

This clonotype was recorded a few times. Its matching antigen is unknown. Amplification yielded TCR beta CDR3 regions, with RNA transcripts as the source. The HTBI primer set drove a first-round RT-PCR of the TCR CDR3. MiXCR, applied by TCRdb to the multiplex PCR reads, yields one record per CDR3 protein. The table records approximately 430,000 distinct CDR3 sequences, roughly 14% of them present only once. The CDR3 loop spans 19 amino acids. The V gene lost 0 bases and the J gene lost 4 bases, with 24 bases spanning the gap. Germline lookup yields CDR1 MGHRA and CDR2 YSYEKL. Sequenced material: blood. This sequence originates from a woman aged 18-29 years with Graves' hyperthyroidism. The chain couples TRBV4-1 to TRBJ1-1, with D perhaps TRBD1 (5 bases). The CDR3 DNA reads as TGCGCCAGCAGCCAAGATCGAGTGGGGGAGTTAATGGGTCGCACTGAAGCTTTCTTT. Translated, it gives CASSQDRVGELMGRTEAFF.